Reported below is one T cell receptor (beta chain). Its antigen is unidentified. It is likely a read error, because the conserved phenylalanine at the end of the CDR3 is missing. This sample is part of a study of T cells in Graves' hyperthyroidism and ophthalmopathy. Study observations and caveats: For ophthalmopathy, model prediction preceded onset by a median about 6.4 months. In the blood, most expanded thyroid clonotypes above 0.001 appeared as well.

The TCR beta CDR3 regions underwent amplification using RNA transcripts as the source. The HTBI primer set served for first-round RT-PCR of the TCR CDR3. TCRdb called the multiplex PCR reads again in MiXCR, with one record for every CDR3 protein. Here the sample spans around 690,000 distinct CDR3 sequences, roughly 17% being singletons. The CDR3 contains 13 residues. Per the germline V gene, CDR1 is KGHSH and CDR2 is LQKENI. V was trimmed by 2 bases and J by 4 bases, leaving 9 bases between them. The clonotype originates from a man aged 50 or older with Graves' hyperthyroidism. The gene calls are TRBV18 and TRBJ2-7; D gene uncertain. The sequenced sample was blood. The CDR3 bases are TGTGCCAGCTCACCAGAAACGAATTACGAGCAGTACCTC. Its protein product is CASSPETNYEQYL.